The 30 T cell receptor beta chains below all came from one sample that was sequenced in a study of blood T cell repertoires in COVID-19. Sequenced by immunoSEQ multiplex PCR; TCRdb stores in-frame clones only, minus some. This sample has 250,000 to 350,000 clones, with 80% to 90% found just once. The specimen was peripheral blood. These receptors were obtained from a woman between 50 and 59 years old who had recovered from COVID-19.

This chain uses TRBV9 with TRBJ2-5, with 12 bases aligning to TRBD2. The germline CDR1 and CDR2 sequences are SGDLS and YYNGEE. With 5 bases clipped from V and 5 bases from J, the junction kept 1 base outside the gene matches. The CDR3 length is 13 residues. The DNA for the CDR3 is TGTGCCAGCAGTACTAGCGGGGGGGAGACCCAGTACTTC. Translation: CASSTSGGETQYF.

The chain employs TRBV30 and TRBJ1-1; the match to TRBD1 covers 9 bases. J gave up 10 bases and V 4 bases, and 10 bases lay outside the gene matches. The CDR3 has 13 amino acids. Germline V CDR1 and CDR2: GTSNPN, SVGIG (reference sequence). The CDR3 sequence: CAWKEFGTGRAFF. CDR3 DNA sequence: TGTGCCTGGAAGGAGTTTGGGACAGGGCGAGCTTTCTTT.

The chain employs TRBV6-2 or TRBV6-3 and TRBJ2-2; TRBD1 agrees at 7 bases. CDR1 is MNHEY, CDR2 SVGEGT, per germline. This CDR3 is 15 amino acids long. Germline trimming cut 6 bases from V and 4 bases from J; bases unmatched to any gene: 8. DNA of the CDR3: TGTGCCAGCAGCACAGACAGGGTATCCACCGGGGAGCTGTTTTTT. This encodes CASSTDRVSTGELFF.

The rearrangement links TRBV6-2 or TRBV6-3 to TRBJ1-5; D call uncertain. With 6 bases removed from V and 5 bases from J, the gap between germline ends came to 8 bases. This CDR3 spans 12 amino acids. Germline CDR1 and CDR2: MNHEY and SVGEGT. As DNA, the CDR3 is TGTGCCAGCAGCCACGGGGATCAGCCCCAGCATTTT. It yields the protein CASSHGDQPQHF.

In its sample, this clone was seen once. V and J are TRBV6-6 and TRBJ1-4; 11 bases agree with TRBD1. This CDR3 has 16 amino acids. CDR1 and CDR2 from the germline V gene are MNHNY and SVGAGI (reference sequence). Losses at the gene ends were 1 base for V and 10 bases for J; bases not matched to a gene: 8. The CDR3 loop is CASSYYPGDRGVKLFF. DNA for the CDR3: TGTGCCAGCAGTTACTACCCCGGGGACAGGGGGGTAAAACTGTTTTTT.

This rearrangement joins TRBV29-1 to TRBJ1-2; 7 bases are shared with TRBD1. CDR3 size: 13 residues. After removal of 3 bases from V and 4 bases from J, the junction contained 5 bases not matched to a gene. Germline V gene sequence: CDR1 SQVTM, CDR2 ANQGSEA. The CDR3, as DNA: TGCAGCGTTGACCACGGGGACAGCTATGGCTACACCTTC. Residues: CSVDHGDSYGYTF.

This clone was found a few times. The CDR3 DNA reads as TGTGCCAGCAGCAAAGGGGACATCCGCTACGAGCAGTACTTC. This encodes CASSKGDIRYEQYF. The V call is TRBV11-2, the J call TRBJ2-7, with D possibly being TRBD1 (6 bases). V lost 5 bases to trimming and J lost 3 bases, with 14 bases between them. The CDR3 length is 14 residues. From germline, CDR1 is SGHAT and CDR2 FQNNGV.

This chain uses TRBV28 with TRBJ2-7, with D hard to call. Trimming shortened V by 6 bases and J by 6 bases, and 9 bases separated the two germline ends. Germline CDR1 reads MDHEN; CDR2 reads SYDVKM. The CDR3 is made up of 11 amino acids. The CDR3 spells CASSPFSEQYF. As DNA, the CDR3 is TGTGCCAGCAGCCCTTTCTCCGAGCAGTACTTC.

This clone was recorded only once. The chain links TRBV21-1 to TRBJ1-4; the listed D gene, TRBD1, was not tested against the DNA. TRBV21-1 has pseudogene status. This CDR3 spans 14 amino acids. The CDR3 loop reads CGADPGQLNEKLFF. The CDR3 DNA reads TGTGGAGCAGATCCGGGACAGCTTAATGAAAAACTGTTTTTT.

The chain links TRBV5-8 to TRBJ1-5; 10 bases are shared with TRBD1. J gave up 0 bases and V 4 bases, and 7 bases lay outside the gene matches. This CDR3 spans 17 amino acids. Germline CDR1 SGHTS, CDR2 YDEGEE. The CDR3 protein is CASSDRDRGISNQPQHF. The CDR3 coding sequence is TGTGCCAGCAGCGACCGGGACAGGGGAATTAGCAATCAGCCCCAGCATTTT.

CDR3 bases: TGTGCCAGCAGTTCGTCGTACAGGGGGCTCGGAAACACCATATATTTT. Its translation: CASSSSYRGLGNTIYF. This chain uses TRBV6-2 or TRBV6-3 with TRBJ1-3; 9 nucleotides agree with TRBD1. J lost 4 bases, V lost 4 bases, and 8 bases had no gene match. The CDR3 runs to 16 residues. The germline V gene encodes CDR1 MNHEY and CDR2 SVGEGT.

The chain combines TRBV4-3 with TRBJ2-7; D might be TRBD2 (5 bases). This CDR3 spans 16 amino acids. CDR1 and CDR2 from the germline V gene are LGHNA and YSLEER. Trimming took 0 bases from V and 2 from J, leaving 14 bases between them. This CDR3 reads CASSQDTGVAAYEQYF. The CDR3, as DNA: TGCGCCAGCAGCCAAGACACCGGGGTCGCTGCCTACGAGCAGTACTTC.

The chain employs TRBV9 and TRBJ1-1; a possible D gene is TRBD1 (5 bases). Per the germline V gene, CDR1 is SGDLS and CDR2 is YYNGEE. Trimming took 3 bases from V and 1 from J, leaving 7 bases between them. This CDR3 has 13 residues. The CDR3 protein is CASSETENTEAFF. The CDR3 DNA follows: TGTGCCAGCAGCGAGACAGAGAACACTGAAGCTTTCTTT.

The sample holds one count of this clone. Given a much more abundant clone one base away, this may be a read error. This sample also contains other DNA sequences that code for the same CDR3. V usage is TRBV28 and J usage is TRBJ2-1; D gene unclear. Trimming pared 5 bases from V and 4 bases from J, leaving 3 bases between. CDR3 size: 11 residues. Germline V CDR1 and CDR2: MDHEN, SYDVKM. This CDR3 is CASSLYNEQFF. The CDR3 region has the DNA TGTGCCAGCAGTCTATACAATGAGCAGTTCTTC.

This clone showed up just once. The J gene is TRBJ1-1, the V gene TRBV18; 9 bases agree with TRBD1. This CDR3 is 16 amino acids long. Germline assignment: CDR1 KGHSH and CDR2 LQKENI. Losses at the gene ends were 3 bases for V and 2 bases for J; bases not matched to a gene: 7. The CDR3 protein is CASSPTGGAVNTEAFF. DNA for the CDR3: TGTGCCAGCTCACCTACAGGGGGCGCGGTTAACACTGAAGCTTTCTTT.

This chain uses TRBV2 with TRBJ1-2; D perhaps matches TRBD1 (6 bases). V dropped 5 bases and J dropped 8 bases, with 12 bases sitting between them. This CDR3 contains 12 residues. Germline V gene sequence: CDR1 SNHLY, CDR2 FYNNEI. The CDR3 nucleotides are TGTGCCAGCAGTACAGGGATCGGAGGCTACACCTTC. Translation gives CASSTGIGGYTF.

This clone occurred once. This chain links TRBV12-2 with TRBJ1-5. TRBV12-2 is a pseudogene segment. The length of the CDR3 is 13 residues. This CDR3 is CASRLVSGGPQHF. The CDR3 DNA reads TGTGCAAGTCGCTTAGTCTCGGGTGGGCCCCAGCATTTT.

V gene TRBV19 combines with J gene TRBJ2-5; 8 bases are shared with TRBD1. V dropped 6 bases and J dropped 2; count of bases not matched to a gene: 5. The CDR3 extends over 14 amino acids. Germline CDR1 is LNHDA and CDR2 is SQIVND (reference sequence). CDR3 in DNA: TGTGCCAGTAGACCTACAGGGGGGCAAGAGACCCAGTACTTC. Residues: CASRPTGGQETQYF.

Many counts were recorded for this clone. This rearrangement joins TRBV6-5 to TRBJ1-1, with D hard to call. Trimming took 6 bases from V and 1 from J, leaving 12 bases between them. This CDR3 spans 14 amino acids. Germline CDR1 is MNHEY and CDR2 is SVGAGI. The CDR3 is CASRLLGWNTEAFF. In DNA, the CDR3 is TGTGCCAGCAGGCTTCTCGGGTGGAACACTGAAGCTTTCTTT.

The chain has TRBV19 and TRBJ1-2; TRBD1 might be the D (6 bases). CDR3 size: 13 residues. The V gene's germline CDR1 is LNHDA and CDR2 SQIVND (reference sequence). The V end was cut by 3 bases, the J end by 5 bases, with 10 bases between. The CDR3 nucleotides read TGTGCCAGTAGTATGGCAGGGGTTTATGGCTACACCTTC. It specifies CASSMAGVYGYTF.

The chain employs TRBV4-3 and TRBJ2-2; D gene ambiguous. Germline V gene data show CDR1 as LGHNA and CDR2 as YSLEER. The V end lost 0 bases, the J end lost 6 bases, and 8 bases lay between the germline ends. This CDR3 region has 14 residues. The CDR3 DNA reads TGCGCCAGCAGCCAAGATCTCGGGTCCGGGGAGCTGTTTTTT. Residues: CASSQDLGSGELFF.

This clone occurred once. The V and J genes are TRBV6-2 or TRBV6-3 and TRBJ2-7; 12 nucleotides agree with TRBD2. Germline CDR1 reads MNHEY; CDR2 reads SVGEGT. The J segment lost 5 bases and the V segment lost 5 bases, leaving 13 bases of the junction unmatched. CDR3 length: 17 residues. The CDR3 coding sequence is TGTGCCAGCAGTGGACGACTAGCGGGAGTCTCTCTCCACGAGCAGTACTTC. This codes for CASSGRLAGVSLHEQYF.

The chain has TRBV3-1 (or the pseudogene TRBV3-2) and TRBJ1-4; no clear D gene. Germline CDR1 and CDR2: LGHDT and YNNKEL (reference sequence). V gave up 3 bases and J gave up 6 bases, with 8 bases separating them. The CDR3 has 13 amino acids. The CDR3 sequence: CASSHRGDEKLFF. The CDR3 coding sequence is TGTGCCAGCAGCCATCGTGGAGATGAAAAACTGTTTTTT.

The CDR3 region has the DNA TGTGCCAGCAGTTCTGACACCGGGGAGCTGTTTTTT. Translation: CASSSDTGELFF. The chain is built from TRBV12-3 or TRBV12-4 and TRBJ2-2; D uncertain. Trimming took off 4 bases at V and 3 bases at J, with 3 bases between the two ends. The CDR3 covers 12 residues.

The chain carries TRBV10-3 and TRBJ2-3, with 9 nucleotides matching TRBD2. CDR1 ENHRY and CDR2 SYGVKD come from the germline V gene. This CDR3 region has 15 residues. The V gene end was trimmed by 6 bases and the J gene end by 2 bases; junction bases not matched to a gene: 6. This CDR3 is CAISDAGGVTDTQYF. The CDR3 region has the DNA TGTGCCATCAGCGACGCGGGGGGGGTCACAGATACGCAGTATTTT.

The chain couples TRBV27 to TRBJ1-2; TRBD1 might be the D (5 bases). CDR1 and CDR2 (germline): MNHEY, SMNVEV (reference sequence). The CDR3 covers 16 residues. V was shortened by 3 bases and J by 2 bases, with 16 bases between the two germline ends. CDR3 nucleotides: TGTGCCAGCAGTTTGGTGGCAGGGCCAACGAACTATGGCTACACCTTC. Translated, it gives CASSLVAGPTNYGYTF.

The rearrangement links TRBV19 to TRBJ2-5; the D gene is possibly TRBD1 (6 bases). Trimming took off 5 bases at V and 5 bases at J, with 12 bases between the two ends. Germline CDR1 reads LNHDA; CDR2 reads SQIVND (reference sequence). The CDR3 loop spans 13 amino acids. CDR3 amino acids: CASSYRVWETQYF. The CDR3 region has the DNA TGTGCCAGTAGTTACAGGGTATGGGAGACCCAGTACTTC.

The V call is TRBV27, the J call TRBJ2-1; D is possibly TRBD2 (6 bases). The CDR3 spans 16 residues. Trimming left V 5 bases short and J 8 bases short, with 22 bases between. The germline V gene encodes CDR1 MNHEY and CDR2 SMNVEV (reference sequence). The chain's CDR3 is CASSPLLAGSIDEQFF. CDR3 in DNA: TGTGCCAGCAGTCCCCTATTGGCGGGGTCCATCGATGAGCAGTTCTTC.

This rearrangement joins TRBV25-1 to TRBJ1-5; possibly TRBD1 for D (5 bases). The CDR3 extends over 12 amino acids. CDR1 and CDR2 (germline): MGHDK, SYGVNS. V lost 9 bases and J lost 6, with 12 bases in between. CDR3 amino acids: CASQRGIQPQHF. Here the CDR3 DNA reads TGTGCCAGTCAAAGGGGAATTCAGCCCCAGCATTTT.

The J gene is TRBJ1-1, the V gene TRBV2, with unresolved D. The CDR3 consists of 11 residues. The V gene lost 4 bases and the J gene lost 4 bases, with 4 bases spanning the gap. Germline CDR1 and CDR2: SNHLY and FYNNEI. The CDR3 reads CASSVSTEAFF. CDR3 DNA: TGTGCCAGCAGTGTCTCCACTGAAGCTTTCTTT.